This T cell receptor beta chain was obtained from a study of blood T cell repertoires in COVID-19. Germline assignment: CDR1 MNHEY and CDR2 SVGEGT. V shed 4 bases, J shed 5 bases, and the junction held 11 bases outside the gene matches. CDR3 length: 17 residues. Original methodology: Scientists estimated how many nucleated cells there were by amplifying reference gene primers. Profiling relied on immunoSEQ multiplex PCR, and the TCRdb table lists in-frame clones only, not all of them. The D gene and trimming were derived from the DNA, and the V and J assignments and clone size from that table. The repertoire holds about 190,000 clones, with roughly 80% as singletons.

Sequenced sample: peripheral blood. The TCR comes from a man in his forties or fifties who had recovered from COVID-19. The chain joins TRBV6-2 or TRBV6-3 to TRBJ2-7; 13 positions match TRBD2. The CDR3 loop is CASSSLTRTSGSNEQYF. CDR3 coding DNA: TGTGCCAGCAGTTCTCTCACCCGGACTAGCGGGAGCAACGAGCAGTACTTC.